The clone carrying this T cell receptor (beta chain) was recorded a few times. Using a J-beta primer mix together with a sample-barcoded 5' primer, a second PCR was run for roughly 7 to 11 cycles. From the 5' RACE reads, TCRdb called clonotypes with MiXCR, one entry per CDR3 protein. The sample contains around 800,000 distinct CDR3 sequences, roughly 25% of which appear only once. The record originates from a study of blood T cells in healthy people across ages. The germline V gene encodes CDR1 SGHVS and CDR2 FNYEAQ. Trimming took off 5 bases at V and 1 base at J, with 15 bases between the two ends. The CDR3 totals 17 residues. Ten milliliters of peripheral blood were drawn from each donor into EDTA-treated tubes. The same sample was also studied in work on T cells of mothers and their children. That report notes: Over five children and their three healthy Caucasian mothers were the donors. Biologically related mothers and children overlapped slightly more than unrelated pairs, a non-significant difference.

Sequenced: blood. J is TRBJ2-6 and V is TRBV7-6; D is tentatively TRBD1 or TRBD2 (6 bases each). This TCR came from a boy younger than 18 in good health. Here the CDR3 DNA reads TGTGCCAGCAGCCCCTTTCAAGGGGGGTCTGGGGCCAACGTCCTGACTTTC. This sequence encodes CASSPFQGGSGANVLTF.